This T cell receptor beta chain was observed in a study of blood T cell repertoires in COVID-19. CDR3 length: 13 residues. Germline CDR1 is GTSNPN and CDR2 is SVGIG (reference sequence). With 0 bases removed from V and 8 bases from J, the gap between germline ends came to 10 bases. The protocol was immunoSEQ multiplex PCR, while the TCRdb copy is restricted to in-frame clones and leaves out a portion. The repertoire holds over 20,000 clones, with about 72% as singletons. The specimen was peripheral blood. J is TRBJ1-4 and V is TRBV30; a weak D match, TRBD1 (5 bases). The origin of this receptor is a woman aged 80 or older with acute or convalescent COVID-19. The CDR3 loop is CAWSVRGWEKLFF. The CDR3 region has the DNA TGTGCCTGGAGTGTAAGGGGTTGGGAAAAACTGTTTTTT.